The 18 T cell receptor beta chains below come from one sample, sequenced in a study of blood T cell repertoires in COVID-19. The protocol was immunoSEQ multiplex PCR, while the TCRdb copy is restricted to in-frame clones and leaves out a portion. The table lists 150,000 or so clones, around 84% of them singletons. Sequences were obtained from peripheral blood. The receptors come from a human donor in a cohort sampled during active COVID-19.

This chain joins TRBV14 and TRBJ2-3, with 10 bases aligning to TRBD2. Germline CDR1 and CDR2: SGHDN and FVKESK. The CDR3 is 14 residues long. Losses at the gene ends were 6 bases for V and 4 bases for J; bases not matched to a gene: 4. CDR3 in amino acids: CASRLAGLSDTQYF. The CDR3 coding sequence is TGTGCCAGCAGACTAGCGGGGCTTTCAGATACGCAGTATTTT.

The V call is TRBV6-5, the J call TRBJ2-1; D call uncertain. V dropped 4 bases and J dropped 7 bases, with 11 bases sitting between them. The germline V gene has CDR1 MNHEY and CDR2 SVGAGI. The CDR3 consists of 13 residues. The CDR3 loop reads CASSLAAPNEQFF. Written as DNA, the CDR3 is TGTGCCAGCAGTTTAGCAGCCCCGAATGAGCAGTTCTTC.

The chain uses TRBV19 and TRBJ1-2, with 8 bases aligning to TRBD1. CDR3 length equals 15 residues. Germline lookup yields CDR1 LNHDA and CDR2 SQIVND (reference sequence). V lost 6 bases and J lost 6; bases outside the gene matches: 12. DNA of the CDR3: TGTGCCAGTAGCCCGGACGGTACAGGGGGAGATGGCTACACCTTC. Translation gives CASSPDGTGGDGYTF.

DNA of the CDR3: TGTGCCAGCAGCTCCTTTACAGGGCTCAATCAGCCCCAGCATTTT. Its translation is CASSSFTGLNQPQHF. The V call is TRBV7-2, the J call TRBJ1-5, with a possible D match to TRBD1 (6 bases). The V end was cut by 4 bases, the J end by 3 bases, with 13 bases between. The CDR3 runs to 15 residues. Per germline, CDR1 SGHTA and CDR2 FQGNSA.

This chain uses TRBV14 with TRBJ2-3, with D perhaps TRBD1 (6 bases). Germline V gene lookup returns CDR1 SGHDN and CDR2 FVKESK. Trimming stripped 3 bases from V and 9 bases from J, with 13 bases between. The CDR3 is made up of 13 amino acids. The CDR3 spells CASSQQTGNTQYF. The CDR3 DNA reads TGTGCCAGCAGCCAGCAGACAGGTAACACGCAGTATTTT. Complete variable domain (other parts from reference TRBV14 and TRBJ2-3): EAGVTQFPSHSVIEKGQTVTLRCDPISGHDNLYWYRRVMGKEIKFLLHFVKESKQDESGMPNNRFLAERTGGTYSTLKVQPAELEDSGVYFCASSQQTGNTQYFGPGTRLTVL.

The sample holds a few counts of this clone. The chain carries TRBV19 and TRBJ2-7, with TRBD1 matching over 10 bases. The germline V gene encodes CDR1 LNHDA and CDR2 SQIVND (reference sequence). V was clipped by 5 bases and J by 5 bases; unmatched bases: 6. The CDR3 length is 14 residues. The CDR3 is CASSQTGGEDEQYF. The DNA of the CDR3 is TGTGCCAGTAGTCAGACAGGGGGCGAGGACGAGCAGTACTTC.

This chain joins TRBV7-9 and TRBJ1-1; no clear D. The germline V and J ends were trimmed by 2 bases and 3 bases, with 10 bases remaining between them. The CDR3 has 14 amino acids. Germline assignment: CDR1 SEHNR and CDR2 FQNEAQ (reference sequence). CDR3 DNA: TGTGCCAGCAGCTTAATGGGAGGAGACACTGAAGCTTTCTTT. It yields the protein CASSLMGGDTEAFF.

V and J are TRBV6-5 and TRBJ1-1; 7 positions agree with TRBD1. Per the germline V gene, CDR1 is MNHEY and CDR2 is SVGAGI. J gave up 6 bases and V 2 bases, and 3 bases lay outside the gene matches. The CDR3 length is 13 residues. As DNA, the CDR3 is TGTGCCAGCAGTTACGGCCAGGGGGCTGAAGCTTTCTTT. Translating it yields CASSYGQGAEAFF.

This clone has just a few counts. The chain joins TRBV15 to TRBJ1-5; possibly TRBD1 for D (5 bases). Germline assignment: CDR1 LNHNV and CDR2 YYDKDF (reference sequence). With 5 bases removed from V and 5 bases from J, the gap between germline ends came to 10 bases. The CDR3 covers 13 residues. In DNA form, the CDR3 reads TGTGCCACCAGCGGGGCGCAGTATCAGCCCCAGCATTTT. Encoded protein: CATSGAQYQPQHF.

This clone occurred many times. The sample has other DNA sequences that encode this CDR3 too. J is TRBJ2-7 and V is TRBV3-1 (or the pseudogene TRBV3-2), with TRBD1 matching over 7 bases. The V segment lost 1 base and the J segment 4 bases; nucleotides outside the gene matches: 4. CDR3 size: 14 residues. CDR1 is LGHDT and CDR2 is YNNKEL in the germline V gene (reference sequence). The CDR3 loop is CASSQGTGPYEQYF. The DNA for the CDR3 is TGTGCCAGCAGCCAAGGGACAGGACCATACGAGCAGTACTTC.

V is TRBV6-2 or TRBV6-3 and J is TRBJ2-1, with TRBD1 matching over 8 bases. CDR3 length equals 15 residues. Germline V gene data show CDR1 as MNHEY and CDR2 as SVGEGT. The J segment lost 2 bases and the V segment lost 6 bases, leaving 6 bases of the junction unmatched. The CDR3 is CASSRQGSPYNEQFF. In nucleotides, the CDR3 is TGTGCCAGCAGCCGACAGGGGTCACCCTACAATGAGCAGTTCTTC.

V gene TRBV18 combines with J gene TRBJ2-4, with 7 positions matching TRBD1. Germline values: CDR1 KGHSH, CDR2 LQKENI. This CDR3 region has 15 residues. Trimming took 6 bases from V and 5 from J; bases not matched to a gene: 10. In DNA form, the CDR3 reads TGTGCCAGCTCCCCCGTAACCGGGACAGAAAACATTCAGTACTTC. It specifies CASSPVTGTENIQYF.

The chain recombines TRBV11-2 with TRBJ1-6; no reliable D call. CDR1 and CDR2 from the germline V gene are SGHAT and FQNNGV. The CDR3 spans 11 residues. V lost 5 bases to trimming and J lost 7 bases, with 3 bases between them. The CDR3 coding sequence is TGTGCCAGCAGCCTAAATTCACCCCTCCACTTT. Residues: CASSLNSPLHF. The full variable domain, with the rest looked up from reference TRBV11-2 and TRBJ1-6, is EAGVAQSPRYKIIEKRQSVAFWCNPISGHATLYWYQQILGQGPKLLIQFQNNGVVDDSQLPKDRFSAERLKGVDSTLKIQPAKLEDSAVYLCASSLNSPLHFGNGTRLTVT.

The CDR3 bases are TGTGCGCTGGGGCATGGGAACTTTGCCGGGAGGTTCGAGACCCAGTACTTC. This gives the protein CALGHGNFAGRFETQYF. The V call is TRBV28, the J call TRBJ2-5, with TRBD2 matching 7 bases. Germline loops: CDR1 MDHEN, CDR2 SYDVKM. The CDR3 sequence is 17 residues long.

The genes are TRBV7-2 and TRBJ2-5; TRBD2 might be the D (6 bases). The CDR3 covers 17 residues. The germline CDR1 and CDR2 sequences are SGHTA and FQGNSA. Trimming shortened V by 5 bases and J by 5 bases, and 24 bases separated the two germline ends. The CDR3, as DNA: TGTGCCAGCAGCACAAGGGACTCCGGGGTTCGTGGGGAGACCCAGTACTTC. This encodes CASSTRDSGVRGETQYF.

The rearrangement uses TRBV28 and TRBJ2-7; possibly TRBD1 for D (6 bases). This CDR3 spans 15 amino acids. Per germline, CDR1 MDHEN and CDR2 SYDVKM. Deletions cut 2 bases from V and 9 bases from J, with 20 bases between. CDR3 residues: CASSLRQDPSFGQYF. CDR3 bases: TGTGCCAGCAGTTTAAGACAGGACCCGTCCTTTGGGCAGTACTTC.

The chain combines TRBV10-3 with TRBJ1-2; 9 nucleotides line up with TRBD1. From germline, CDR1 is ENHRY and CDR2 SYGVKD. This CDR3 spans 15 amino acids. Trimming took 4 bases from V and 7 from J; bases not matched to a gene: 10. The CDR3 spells CAISVSGQGPFGYTF. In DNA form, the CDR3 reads TGTGCCATCAGTGTCTCGGGACAGGGACCATTTGGCTACACCTTC.

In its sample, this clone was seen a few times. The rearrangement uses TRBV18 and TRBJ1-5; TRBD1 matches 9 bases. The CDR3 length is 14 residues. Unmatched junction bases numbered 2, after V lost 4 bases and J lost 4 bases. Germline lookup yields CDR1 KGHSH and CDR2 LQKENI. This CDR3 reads CASSRDRDNQPQHF. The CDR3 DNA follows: TGTGCCAGCTCACGGGACAGGGATAATCAGCCCCAGCATTTT.